This record looks at one T cell receptor (beta chain) sequence and its context. The target antigen is unknown. The V end was cut by 0 bases, the J end by 2 bases, with 12 bases between. The germline CDR1 and CDR2 sequences are LNHNV and YYDKDF (reference sequence). CDR3 length equals 16 residues. Preparation of the TCRbeta library involved a method that used unique molecular identifiers. TCRdb ran MiXCR on the PCR reads and lists one entry per CDR3 protein. The data hold some 310,000 distinct CDR3 sequences, with roughly 25% observed a single time. The entry originates in a study of T-cell reconstitution after alpha-beta-depleted transplantation in children. Regarding the study as a whole: It was newly produced T cells that mostly accounted for T-cell counts and diversity one year after transplant.

The V call is TRBV15, the J call TRBJ2-3; D gene unclear. The clonotype comes from a male patient under 18 who had a stem cell transplant for acute lymphoblastic leukemia, so the T cells may come from the graft donor. The sequenced sample was PBMCs, mostly from graft donor cells, obtained 180 days after TCRalphabeta/CD19-depleted stem cell transplant. The chain's CDR3 is CATSRDNSGNTDTQYF. The DNA for the CDR3 is TGTGCCACCAGCAGAGATAATAGTGGGAACACAGATACGCAGTATTTT.